A single sample gave rise to the 7 T cell receptor beta chains below, sequenced in a study of cytomegalovirus exposure and HLA in healthy donors. The PCR used 60 Vbeta and 13 Jbeta primers. Profiled with immunoSEQ multiplex PCR; TCRdb holds only in-frame clones, not every one. The data contain about 130,000 clones, roughly four fifths of them singletons. The material sequenced was PBMCs. The receptors come from a woman aged 45 to 65 in good health and CMV-seropositive.

This clone has ten or more counts. The chain carries TRBV4-2 and TRBJ2-1; 15 positions match TRBD2. The junction had 11 bases not matched to a gene; V was cut back by 3 bases and J by 8 bases. The CDR3 extends over 18 amino acids. Germline CDR1 LGHNA, CDR2 YNFKEQ. CDR3 region: CASSQGGLAGGPSYEQFF. CDR3 sequence (DNA): TGTGCCAGCAGCCAGGGTGGACTAGCGGGGGGGCCGAGCTATGAGCAGTTCTTC.

The rearrangement joins TRBV5-1 to TRBJ2-1; 13 bases match TRBD2. V lost 3 bases to trimming and J lost 5 bases; unmatched junction nucleotides: 8. Germline CDR1 SGHRS, CDR2 YFSETQ. The CDR3 runs 17 residues. Here the CDR3 reads CASSSHPGTSGDNEQFF. The CDR3 region has the DNA TGCGCCAGCAGCTCCCACCCCGGGACTAGCGGGGACAATGAGCAGTTCTTC.

V and J are TRBV7-2 and TRBJ1-5, with a tentative D call TRBD1 (6 bases). Trimming removed 5 bases from V and 2 bases from J, with 16 bases in between. The CDR3 runs to 16 residues. Germline values: CDR1 SGHTA, CDR2 FQGNSA. The CDR3 sequence: CASSRHRVTGNQPQHF. The CDR3 DNA follows: TGTGCCAGCAGCCGGCACAGGGTTACGGGCAATCAGCCCCAGCATTTT.

The chain uses TRBV6-6 and TRBJ2-7; 8 positions match TRBD1. CDR1 and CDR2 (germline): MNHNY, SVGAGI (reference sequence). The ends lost 5 bases at V and 2 bases at J; junction bases unmatched: 8. This CDR3 has 15 amino acids. The CDR3 protein is CASSPSRDRTYEQYF. CDR3 in DNA: TGTGCCAGCAGTCCCAGCCGGGACAGGACCTACGAGCAGTACTTC.

This chain links TRBV10-2 with TRBJ1-1; 7 bases are shared with TRBD1. With V trimmed by 2 bases and J by 5 bases, 14 bases remained unmatched. The CDR3 sequence is 17 residues long. Looked up from germline, CDR1 is WSHSY and CDR2 is SAAADI. The CDR3 here is CASSENKQGTRGTEAFF. The DNA of the CDR3 is TGCGCCAGCAGTGAGAATAAACAGGGGACCAGAGGGACTGAAGCTTTCTTT.

The rearrangement links TRBV28 to TRBJ1-2; the D is unclear. The CDR3 spans 14 residues. Trimming took 6 bases from V and 8 from J, leaving 19 bases between them. CDR1 and CDR2 from the germline V gene are MDHEN and SYDVKM. The CDR3: CASSVNGRVHGYTF. The CDR3 nucleotides read TGTGCCAGCAGCGTAAACGGGAGGGTTCACGGCTACACCTTC.

The chain joins TRBV6-5 to TRBJ1-4; D gene unclear. The CDR3 sequence is 15 residues long. Trimming took 9 bases from V and 5 from J, leaving 19 bases between them. The V gene's germline CDR1 is MNHEY and CDR2 SVGAGI. Here the CDR3 reads CARVTLGSGNEKLFF. The CDR3 nucleotides read TGTGCCAGAGTTACGTTAGGAAGCGGGAATGAAAAACTGTTTTTT.